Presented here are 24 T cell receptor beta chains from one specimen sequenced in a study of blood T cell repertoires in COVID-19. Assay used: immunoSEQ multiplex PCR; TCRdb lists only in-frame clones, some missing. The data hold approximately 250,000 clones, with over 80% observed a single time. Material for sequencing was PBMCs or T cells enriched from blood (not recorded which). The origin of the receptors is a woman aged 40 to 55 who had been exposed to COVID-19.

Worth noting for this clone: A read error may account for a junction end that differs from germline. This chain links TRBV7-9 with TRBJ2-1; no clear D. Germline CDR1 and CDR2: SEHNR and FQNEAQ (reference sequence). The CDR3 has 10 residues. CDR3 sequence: CASSPGRSVF. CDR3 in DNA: TGTGCCAGCAGCCCAGGCCGCTCGGTCTTC.

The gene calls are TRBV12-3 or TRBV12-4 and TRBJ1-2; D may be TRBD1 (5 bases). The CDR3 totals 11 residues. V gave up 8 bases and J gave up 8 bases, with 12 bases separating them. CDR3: CASGSRGGYTF. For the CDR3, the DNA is TGTGCCAGCGGGTCCCGGGGGGGCTACACCTTC.

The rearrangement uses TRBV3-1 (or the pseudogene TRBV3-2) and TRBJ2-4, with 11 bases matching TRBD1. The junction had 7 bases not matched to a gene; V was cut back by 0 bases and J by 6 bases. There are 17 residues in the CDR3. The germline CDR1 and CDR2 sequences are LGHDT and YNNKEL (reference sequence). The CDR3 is CASSQEVVGTGGNIQYF. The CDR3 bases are TGTGCCAGCAGCCAAGAGGTAGTTGGGACAGGGGGAAACATTCAGTACTTC.

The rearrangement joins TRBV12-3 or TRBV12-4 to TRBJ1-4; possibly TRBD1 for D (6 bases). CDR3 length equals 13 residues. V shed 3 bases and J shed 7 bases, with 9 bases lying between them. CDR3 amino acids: CASSFGRGEKLFF. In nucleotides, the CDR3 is TGTGCCAGCAGTTTCGGCAGGGGTGAAAAACTGTTTTTT.

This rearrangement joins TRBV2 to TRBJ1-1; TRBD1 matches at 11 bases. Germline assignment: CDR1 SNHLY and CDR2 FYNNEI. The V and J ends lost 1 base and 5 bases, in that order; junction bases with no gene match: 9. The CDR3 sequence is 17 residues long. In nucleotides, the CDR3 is TGTGCCAGCAGTGAAGAGATTGGACAGGGGGCGCGGACTGAAGCTTTCTTT. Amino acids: CASSEEIGQGARTEAFF.

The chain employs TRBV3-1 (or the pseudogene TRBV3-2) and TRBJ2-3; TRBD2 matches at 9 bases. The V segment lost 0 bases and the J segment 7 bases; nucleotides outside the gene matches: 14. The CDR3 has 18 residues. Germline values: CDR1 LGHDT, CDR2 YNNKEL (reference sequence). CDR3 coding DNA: TGTGCCAGCAGCCAAGACCCCCCTGGACTAGCGATGTTAAATACGCAGTATTTT. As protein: CASSQDPPGLAMLNTQYF.

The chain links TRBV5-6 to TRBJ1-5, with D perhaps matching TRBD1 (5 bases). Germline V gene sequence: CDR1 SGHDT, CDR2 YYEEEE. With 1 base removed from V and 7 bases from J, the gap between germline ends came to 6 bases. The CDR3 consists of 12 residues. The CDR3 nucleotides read TGTGCCAGCAGCTTGTGGGGCCAGCCCCAGCATTTT. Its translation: CASSLWGQPQHF.

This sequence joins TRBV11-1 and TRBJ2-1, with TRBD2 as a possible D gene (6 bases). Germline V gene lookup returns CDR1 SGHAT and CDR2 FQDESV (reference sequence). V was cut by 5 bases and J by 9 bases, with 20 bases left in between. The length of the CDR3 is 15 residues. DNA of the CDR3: TGTGCCAGCAGCGCTAACCCCGTCCGCGGGGCTGAGCAGTTCTTC. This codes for CASSANPVRGAEQFF.

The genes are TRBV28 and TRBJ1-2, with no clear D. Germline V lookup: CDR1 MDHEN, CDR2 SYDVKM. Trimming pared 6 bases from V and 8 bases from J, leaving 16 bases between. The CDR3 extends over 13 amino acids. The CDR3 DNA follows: TGTGCCAGCAGCCTTGGGGAGCCCGGGGGCTACACCTTC. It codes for CASSLGEPGGYTF.

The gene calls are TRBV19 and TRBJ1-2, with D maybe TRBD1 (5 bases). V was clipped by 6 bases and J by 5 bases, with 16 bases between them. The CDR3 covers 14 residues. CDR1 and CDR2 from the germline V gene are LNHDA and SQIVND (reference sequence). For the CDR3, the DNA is TGTGCCAGTAGCCCAGGGTTAGGGTTTTATGGCTACACCTTC. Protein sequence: CASSPGLGFYGYTF.

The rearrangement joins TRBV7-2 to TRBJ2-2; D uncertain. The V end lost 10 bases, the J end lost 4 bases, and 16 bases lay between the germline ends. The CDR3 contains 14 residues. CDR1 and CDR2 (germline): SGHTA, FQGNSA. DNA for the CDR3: TGTGCCAACCAGGTTGGGCTGGGCACCGGGGAGCTGTTTTTT. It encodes CANQVGLGTGELFF.

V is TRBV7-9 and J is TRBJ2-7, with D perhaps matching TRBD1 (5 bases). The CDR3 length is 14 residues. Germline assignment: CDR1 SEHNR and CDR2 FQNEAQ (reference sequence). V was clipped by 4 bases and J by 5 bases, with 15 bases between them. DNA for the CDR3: TGTGCCAGCAGCTCTAGGGGTGGTTATGACGAGCAGTACTTC. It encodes CASSSRGGYDEQYF.

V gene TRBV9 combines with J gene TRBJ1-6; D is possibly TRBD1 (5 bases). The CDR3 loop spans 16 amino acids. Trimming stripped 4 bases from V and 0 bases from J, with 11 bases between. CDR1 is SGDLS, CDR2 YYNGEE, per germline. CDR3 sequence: CASSPWGSSYNSPLHF. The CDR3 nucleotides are TGTGCCAGCAGCCCTTGGGGCAGCTCCTATAATTCACCCCTCCACTTT. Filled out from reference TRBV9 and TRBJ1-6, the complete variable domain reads DSGVTQTPKHLITATGQRVTLRCSPRSGDLSVYWYQQSLDQGLQFLIQYYNGEERAKGNILERFSAQQFPDLHSELNLSSLELGDSALYFCASSPWGSSYNSPLHFGNGTRLTVT.

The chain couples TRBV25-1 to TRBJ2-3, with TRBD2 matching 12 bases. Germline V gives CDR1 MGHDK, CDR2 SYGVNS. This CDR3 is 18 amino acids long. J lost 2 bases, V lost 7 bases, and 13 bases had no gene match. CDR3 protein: CASTQSGGLAGTTDTQYF. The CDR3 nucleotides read TGTGCCAGCACCCAATCTGGCGGACTAGCGGGGACCACAGATACGCAGTATTTT. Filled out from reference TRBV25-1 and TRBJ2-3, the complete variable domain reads EADIYQTPRYLVIGTGKKITLECSQTMGHDKMYWYQQDPGMELHLIHYSYGVNSTEKGDLSSESTVSRIRTEHFPLTLESARPSHTSQYLCASTQSGGLAGTTDTQYFGPGTRLTVL.

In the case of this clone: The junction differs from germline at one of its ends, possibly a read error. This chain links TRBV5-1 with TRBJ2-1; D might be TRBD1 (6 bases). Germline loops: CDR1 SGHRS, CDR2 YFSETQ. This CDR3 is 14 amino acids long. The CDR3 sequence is CASSLDRSYNEQFF. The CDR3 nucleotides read TGTGCCAGCAGCTTGGACAGATCCTACAATGAGCAGTTCTTC.

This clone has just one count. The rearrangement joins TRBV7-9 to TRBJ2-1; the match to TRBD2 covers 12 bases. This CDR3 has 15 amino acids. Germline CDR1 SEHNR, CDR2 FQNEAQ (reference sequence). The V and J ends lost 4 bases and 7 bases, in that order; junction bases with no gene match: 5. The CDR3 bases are TGTGCCAGCAGCTACCCGGGACTAGCGGGTAATGAGCAGTTCTTC. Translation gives CASSYPGLAGNEQFF.

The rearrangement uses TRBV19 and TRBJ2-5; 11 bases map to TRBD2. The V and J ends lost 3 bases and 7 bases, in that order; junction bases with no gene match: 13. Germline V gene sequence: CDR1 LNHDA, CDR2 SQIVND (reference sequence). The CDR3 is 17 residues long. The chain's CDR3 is CASSIGGVAGGPGTQYF. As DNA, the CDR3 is TGTGCCAGTAGTATCGGGGGAGTAGCGGGAGGGCCGGGGACCCAGTACTTC.

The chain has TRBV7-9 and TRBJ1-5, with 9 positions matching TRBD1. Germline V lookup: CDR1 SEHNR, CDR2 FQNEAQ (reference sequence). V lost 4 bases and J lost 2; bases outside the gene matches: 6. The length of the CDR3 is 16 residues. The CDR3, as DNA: TGTGCCAGCAGCTCCACAGGGGGCTGGGGCAATCAGCCCCAGCATTTT. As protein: CASSSTGGWGNQPQHF.

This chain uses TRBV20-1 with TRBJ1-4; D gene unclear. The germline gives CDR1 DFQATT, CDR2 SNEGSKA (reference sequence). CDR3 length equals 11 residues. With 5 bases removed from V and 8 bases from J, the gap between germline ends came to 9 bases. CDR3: CSAPGREKLFF. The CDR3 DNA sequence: TGCAGTGCTCCCGGCAGGGAAAAACTGTTTTTT.

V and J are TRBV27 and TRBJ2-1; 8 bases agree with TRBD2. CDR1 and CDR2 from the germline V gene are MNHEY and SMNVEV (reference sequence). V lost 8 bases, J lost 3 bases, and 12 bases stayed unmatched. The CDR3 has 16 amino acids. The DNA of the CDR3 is TGTGCCAGCTCTACTGGACTAGCAGAAAACTACAATGAGCAGTTCTTC. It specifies CASSTGLAENYNEQFF.

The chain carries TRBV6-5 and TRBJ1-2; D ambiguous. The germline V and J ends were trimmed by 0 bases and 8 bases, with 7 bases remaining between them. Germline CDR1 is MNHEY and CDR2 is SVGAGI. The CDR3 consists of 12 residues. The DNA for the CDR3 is TGTGCCAGCAGTTACTCGGTGAGCGGCTACACCTTC. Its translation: CASSYSVSGYTF.

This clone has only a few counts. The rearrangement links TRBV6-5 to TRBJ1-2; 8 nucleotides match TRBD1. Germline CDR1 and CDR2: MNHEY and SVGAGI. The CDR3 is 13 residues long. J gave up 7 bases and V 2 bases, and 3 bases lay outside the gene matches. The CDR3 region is CASSYAGGFGYTF. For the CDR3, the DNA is TGTGCCAGCAGTTACGCAGGGGGCTTTGGCTACACCTTC.

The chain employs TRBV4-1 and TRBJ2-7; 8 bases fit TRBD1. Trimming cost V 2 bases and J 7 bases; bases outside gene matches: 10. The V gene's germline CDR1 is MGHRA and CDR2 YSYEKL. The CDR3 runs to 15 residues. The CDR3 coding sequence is TGCGCCAGCAGCCAATGGGGACAGGTCCCGGGGGAGCAGTACTTC. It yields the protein CASSQWGQVPGEQYF.

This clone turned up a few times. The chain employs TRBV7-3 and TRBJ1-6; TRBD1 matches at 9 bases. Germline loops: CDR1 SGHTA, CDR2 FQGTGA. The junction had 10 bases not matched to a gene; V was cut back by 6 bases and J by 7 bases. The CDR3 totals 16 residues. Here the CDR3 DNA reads TGTGCCAGCAGTTACTACGGACAGGGGAAAAATTCACCCCTCCACTTT. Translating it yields CASSYYGQGKNSPLHF.